Below, 19 T cell receptor beta chains from the same sample are listed, as sequenced in a study of T cells in Graves' hyperthyroidism and ophthalmopathy. Amplification targeted TCR beta CDR3 regions from RNA transcripts. RT-PCR in the first round (using the HTBI primer set) targeted the TCR CDR3. TCRdb passed the multiplex PCR reads through MiXCR, listing each CDR3 protein once. The sample consists of a few hundred thousand distinct CDR3 sequences, 15% to 20% of them appearing once. Sequencing used blood. All receptors derive from a man in his forties with Graves' hyperthyroidism.

The V and J genes are TRBV10-3 and TRBJ1-6; no definite D call. The CDR3 has 13 amino acids. The V gene lost 4 bases and the J gene lost 3 bases, with 4 bases spanning the gap. The germline V gene has CDR1 ENHRY and CDR2 SYGVKD. CDR3 protein: CAISVDYNSPLHF. CDR3 DNA: TGTGCCATCAGTGTAGACTATAATTCACCCCTCCACTTT.

V and J are TRBV7-2 and TRBJ2-7, with D hard to call. Trimming took off 7 bases at V and 1 base at J, with 14 bases between the two ends. The germline CDR1 and CDR2 sequences are SGHTA and FQGNSA. CDR3 length: 14 amino acids. The CDR3 sequence is CASMRFSSSYEQYF. CDR3 coding DNA: TGTGCCAGCATGAGGTTCAGCTCGTCCTACGAGCAGTACTTC.

This chain uses TRBV29-1 with TRBJ1-2, with D possibly TRBD1 on 6 matching bases. Germline lookup yields CDR1 SQVTM and CDR2 ANQGSEA. V was shortened by 1 base and J by 2 bases, with 8 bases between the two germline ends. The CDR3 is made up of 13 amino acids. The CDR3: CSVEGGGNYGYTF. The CDR3 bases are TGCAGCGTTGAAGGAGGGGGGAACTATGGCTACACCTTC.

This clonotype has ten or more counts. This chain uses TRBV28 with TRBJ2-7, with 9 bases fitting TRBD1. This CDR3 spans 16 amino acids. Germline assignment: CDR1 MDHEN and CDR2 SYDVKM. J was trimmed by 6 bases and V by 3 bases; bases with no gene match: 12. The CDR3 DNA follows: TGTGCCAGCAGTTTTTACACACAGGGGGCTTCGGGCGAGCAGTACTTC. It yields the protein CASSFYTQGASGEQYF.

This clonotype was found many times. The chain has TRBV7-9 and TRBJ2-3; possibly TRBD1 for D (6 bases). Trimming cost V 2 bases and J 1 base, with 10 bases left between them. The germline V gene encodes CDR1 SEHNR and CDR2 FQNEAQ (reference sequence). The CDR3 loop spans 15 amino acids. The CDR3 nucleotides read TGTGCCAGCAGCTTAACAGGGTGGGGCACAGATACGCAGTATTTT. Translated: CASSLTGWGTDTQYF.

This chain connects TRBV28 to TRBJ2-1; D is undetermined. The CDR3 totals 15 residues. Germline CDR1 reads MDHEN; CDR2 reads SYDVKM. V was clipped by 2 bases and J by 3 bases, with 11 bases between them. CDR3 protein: CASSLGGGDYNEQFF. CDR3 DNA sequence: TGTGCCAGCAGTTTAGGTGGTGGGGACTACAATGAGCAGTTCTTC.

This clonotype was seen repeatedly, ten times or more. This sequence joins TRBV5-1 and TRBJ1-2; D not certain. Trimming took 4 bases from V and 6 from J, leaving 13 bases between them. The germline V gene encodes CDR1 SGHRS and CDR2 YFSETQ. CDR3 length: 13 amino acids. DNA for the CDR3: TGCGCCAGCAGCACCCGGACCTCGAATGGCTACACCTTC. Its translation is CASSTRTSNGYTF.

The chain recombines TRBV25-1 with TRBJ1-1, with 7 nucleotides matching TRBD1. CDR3 length: 14 residues. CDR1 MGHDK and CDR2 SYGVNS come from the germline V gene. V lost 7 bases, J lost 1 base, and 6 bases stayed unmatched. The CDR3 DNA is TGTGCCAGCACGGGGGACAGAGGGAACACTGAAGCTTTCTTT. The encoded protein is CASTGDRGNTEAFF.

The chain joins TRBV9 to TRBJ1-6, with D maybe TRBD1 (6 bases). CDR1 and CDR2 from the germline V gene are SGDLS and YYNGEE. The V and J ends lost 0 bases and 0 bases respectively, with 10 bases between them. The CDR3 covers 17 residues. CDR3 bases: TGTGCCAGCAGCGTAGATGACAGGAGCTCCTATAATTCACCCCTCCACTTT. Amino acid sequence: CASSVDDRSSYNSPLHF.

V is TRBV14 and J is TRBJ2-4; weak D call: TRBD2 (5 bases). The V gene's germline CDR1 is SGHDN and CDR2 FVKESK. V lost 5 bases and J lost 6, with 14 bases in between. The CDR3 has 14 amino acids. As DNA, the CDR3 is TGTGCCAGCAGCAAAATCGGCGCGGGAAACATTCAGTACTTC. Residues: CASSKIGAGNIQYF.

This clonotype occurred many times. The rearrangement uses TRBV6-1 and TRBJ1-1; 9 positions agree with TRBD1. Germline CDR1 MNHNS, CDR2 SASEGT. The CDR3 has 18 residues. J gave up 1 base and V 5 bases, and 14 bases lay outside the gene matches. The CDR3 DNA reads TGTGCCAGCAGTTATTCCGGACAGGGGCGGTTTAGGAACACTGAAGCTTTCTTT. Translating gives CASSYSGQGRFRNTEAFF.

The CDR3 nucleotides read TGTGCCAGCAGCCGACTAGCGGGGGGGATTAGCACAGATACGCAGTATTTT. This encodes CASSRLAGGISTDTQYF. The chain uses TRBV7-3 and TRBJ2-3; 14 bases agree with TRBD2. CDR3 length: 17 residues. Germline V gene sequence: CDR1 SGHTA, CDR2 FQGTGA. Trimming at V came to 5 bases and at J to 0 bases, leaving 4 bases not matched to a gene. Full variable domain (outside the CDR3, taken from reference TRBV7-3 and TRBJ2-3): GAGVSQTPSNKVTEKGKYVELRCDPISGHTALYWYRQSLGQGPEFLIYFQGTGAADDSGLPNDRFFAVRPEGSVSTLKIQRTERGDSAVYLCASSRLAGGISTDTQYFGPGTRLTVL.

This clonotype appeared many times. The chain combines TRBV6-1 with TRBJ2-7; D uncertain. The V end was cut by 2 bases, the J end by 3 bases, with 8 bases between. CDR1 is MNHNS, CDR2 SASEGT, per germline. This CDR3 is 13 amino acids long. The CDR3 DNA reads as TGTGCCAGCAGTGAATACGATTTCTACGAGCAGTACTTC. This codes for CASSEYDFYEQYF.

There are many counts of this clonotype. The V gene is TRBV28, the J gene TRBJ2-4; D gene unclear. CDR1 is MDHEN, CDR2 SYDVKM, per germline. The CDR3 runs 13 residues. The V and J ends lost 5 bases and 0 bases respectively, with 5 bases between them. DNA of the CDR3: TGTGCCAGCAGTCCCCTAGCCAAAAACATTCAGTACTTC. Translation gives CASSPLAKNIQYF.

A word on this clonotype: A single base separates this from a much larger clone, so it may be a read error. The V and J genes are TRBV6-2 or TRBV6-3 and TRBJ1-1; D unresolved. Germline V gene sequence: CDR1 MNHEY, CDR2 SVGEGT. This CDR3 has 13 amino acids. The CDR3 loop is CASSLTWNTEASF. CDR3 nucleotides: TGTGCCAGCAGCCTGACGTGGAACACTGAAGCTTCCTTT.

The chain is built from TRBV18 and TRBJ2-2; 13 bases are a match to TRBD2. The CDR3 is 19 residues long. Germline V lookup: CDR1 KGHSH, CDR2 LQKENI. Unmatched junction bases numbered 9, after V lost 2 bases and J lost 3 bases. CDR3 in DNA: TGTGCCAGCTCACCATCGACTAGCGGGGGGCCCCCCGACACCGGGGAGCTGTTTTTT. Amino acids: CASSPSTSGGPPDTGELFF.

This clonotype has at least ten counts. J is TRBJ1-2 and V is TRBV28; 8 nucleotides align to TRBD1. The CDR3 sequence is 13 residues long. J lost 8 bases, V lost 7 bases, and 9 bases had no gene match. Germline V gene lookup returns CDR1 MDHEN and CDR2 SYDVKM. The chain's CDR3 is CASNPTGVYGYTF. CDR3 bases: TGTGCCAGCAATCCGACAGGGGTATACGGCTACACCTTC.

This clonotype occurred many times. This chain connects TRBV12-3 or TRBV12-4 to TRBJ1-6; D perhaps matches TRBD1 (5 bases). V was pared by 2 bases and J by 0 bases, with 17 bases between. CDR3 length equals 19 residues. The CDR3 nucleotides read TGTGCCAGCAGTTTAATACCGGGCGGGGGTGCCTCCTATAATTCACCCCTCCACTTT. As protein: CASSLIPGGGASYNSPLHF.

Written as DNA, the CDR3 is TGTGCCAGCAGCCCGGGGGATAGCAATCAGCCCCAGCATTTT. Translating it yields CASSPGDSNQPQHF. The V call is TRBV9, the J call TRBJ1-5, with D possibly being TRBD1 (5 bases). Trimming stripped 4 bases from V and 0 bases from J, with 8 bases between. CDR1 and CDR2 from the germline V gene are SGDLS and YYNGEE. CDR3 length equals 14 residues. Full variable domain (remainder filled in from reference TRBV9 and TRBJ1-5): DSGVTQTPKHLITATGQRVTLRCSPRSGDLSVYWYQQSLDQGLQFLIQYYNGEERAKGNILERFSAQQFPDLHSELNLSSLELGDSALYFCASSPGDSNQPQHFGDGTRLSIL.